Shown below are 23 T cell receptor beta chains from a single sample sequenced in a study of molecular identifiers for immune sequencing clone quantification. In TCRdb, the PCR reads were re-called with MiXCR into one record per CDR3 protein. The sample consists of 40,000 to 45,000 distinct CDR3 sequences, roughly 21% of them appearing once. Sequenced input: naive CD8+ T cells from blood, with Jurkat cell RNA spiked in. Sample subset: FACS-sorted CD8+CD4-CCR7+CD45RA+ naive T cells. Receptors originate from a human donor in good health. Some libraries in this study had Jurkat cell RNA spiked in.

Only one count was recorded for this clonotype. This chain uses TRBV7-2 with TRBJ2-3; tentatively, D is TRBD1 or TRBD2 (5 bases each). CDR3 length: 18 residues. Trimming pared 4 bases from V and 2 bases from J, leaving 22 bases between. CDR1 is SGHTA, CDR2 FQGNSA, per germline. CDR3 protein: CASSSSLAREFVTDTQYF. Here the CDR3 DNA reads TGTGCCAGCAGCTCATCCCTGGCCAGGGAGTTTGTCACAGATACGCAGTATTTT.

This clonotype showed up many times. The CDR3 here is CASSDPGTGGRYEQYF. The CDR3 DNA is TGTGCCAGCAGTGATCCCGGGACAGGGGGCCGGTACGAGCAGTACTTC. The chain combines TRBV6-1 with TRBJ2-7; TRBD1 matches at 12 bases. Germline CDR1 is MNHNS and CDR2 is SASEGT. With 3 bases clipped from V and 4 bases from J, the junction kept 7 bases outside the gene matches. The CDR3 is 16 amino acids.

This clonotype was seen repeatedly, ten times or more. The chain recombines TRBV2 with TRBJ1-3; D remains unclear. The CDR3 consists of 16 residues. V shed 1 base and J shed 0 bases, with 10 bases lying between them. Germline V gives CDR1 SNHLY, CDR2 FYNNEI. Written as DNA, the CDR3 is TGTGCCAGCAGTGAAGGGATGGGGAGCTCTGGAAACACCATATATTTT. This encodes CASSEGMGSSGNTIYF.

This clonotype was seen repeatedly, ten times or more. The chain joins TRBV19 to TRBJ2-3; D gene unclear. The CDR3 is made up of 11 amino acids. The ends were cut back, 10 bases at V and 2 bases at J, with 7 bases in the middle. Looked up from germline, CDR1 is LNHDA and CDR2 is SQIVND (reference sequence). The CDR3 loop reads CATATTDTQYF. Written as DNA, the CDR3 is TGTGCCACCGCGACCACAGATACGCAGTATTTT.

The V gene is TRBV4-1, the J gene TRBJ2-1; D may correspond to TRBD1 or TRBD2 (5 bases each). CDR1 MGHRA and CDR2 YSYEKL come from the germline V gene. CDR3 length: 16 amino acids. V dropped 3 bases and J dropped 5 bases, with 17 bases sitting between them. CDR3 region: CASSHTPGRGDNEQFF. CDR3 bases: TGCGCCAGCAGCCACACTCCGGGACGGGGTGACAATGAGCAGTTCTTC.

The table lists this clonotype with many counts. This chain connects TRBV9 to TRBJ2-3, with no clear D. Germline V gene lookup returns CDR1 SGDLS and CDR2 YYNGEE. The CDR3 has 13 residues. Trimming removed 0 bases from V and 7 bases from J, with 9 bases in between. CDR3 amino acids: CASSVDQDHTQYF. The CDR3 region has the DNA TGTGCCAGCAGCGTAGACCAGGATCATACGCAGTATTTT. Complete variable domain (other parts from reference TRBV9 and TRBJ2-3): DSGVTQTPKHLITATGQRVTLRCSPRSGDLSVYWYQQSLDQGLQFLIQYYNGEERAKGNILERFSAQQFPDLHSELNLSSLELGDSALYFCASSVDQDHTQYFGPGTRLTVL.

Ten or more counts support this clonotype. V gene TRBV5-6 combines with J gene TRBJ1-5; TRBD1 agrees at 8 bases. J lost 6 bases, V lost 4 bases, and 6 bases had no gene match. The CDR3 sequence is 14 residues long. From germline, CDR1 is SGHDT and CDR2 YYEEEE. The CDR3: CASSLGTGGQPQHF. The CDR3 region has the DNA TGTGCCAGCAGCCTCGGTACAGGGGGTCAGCCCCAGCATTTT. The complete variable domain, with remaining parts taken from reference TRBV5-6 and TRBJ1-5, reads DAGVTQSPTHLIKTRGQQVTLRCSPKSGHDTVSWYQQALGQGPQFIFQYYEEEERQRGNFPDRFSGHQFPNYSSELNVNALLLGDSALYLCASSLGTGGQPQHFGDGTRLSIL.

This clonotype was observed at least ten times. The chain couples TRBV6-5 to TRBJ2-5; 9 nucleotides match TRBD2. The CDR3 totals 16 residues. Germline trimming cut 2 bases from V and 5 bases from J; bases unmatched to any gene: 9. The germline V gene encodes CDR1 MNHEY and CDR2 SVGAGI. DNA for the CDR3: TGTGCCAGCAGTTACATATTCAAAGCGGGGGGTGAGACCCAGTACTTC. This encodes CASSYIFKAGGETQYF.

The chain recombines TRBV5-8 with TRBJ2-7; TRBD1 is a possible D gene (6 bases). This CDR3 has 14 amino acids. The germline V and J ends were trimmed by 0 bases and 5 bases, with 12 bases remaining between them. Germline-derived CDR1 and CDR2 are SGHTS and YDEGEE. The CDR3 sequence: CASSLGQGTDEQYF. The CDR3 nucleotides are TGTGCCAGCAGCTTGGGGCAGGGGACCGACGAGCAGTACTTC.

The genes are TRBV9 and TRBJ2-2, with D tentatively TRBD2 (7 bases). This CDR3 is built from 19 residues. Germline V gene sequence: CDR1 SGDLS, CDR2 YYNGEE. The ends were cut back, 2 bases at V and 3 bases at J, with 23 bases in the middle. The chain's CDR3 is CASSVTGGHRVGDTGELFF. In nucleotides, the CDR3 is TGTGCCAGCAGCGTCACGGGGGGCCACAGGGTAGGGGACACCGGGGAGCTGTTTTTT.

This clonotype was seen many times. The chain couples TRBV15 to TRBJ1-1, with 9 nucleotides matching TRBD1. In germline, CDR1 is LNHNV, CDR2 YYDKDF (reference sequence). This CDR3 has 15 amino acids. Losses at the gene ends were 0 bases for V and 3 bases for J; bases not matched to a gene: 2. The CDR3 DNA is TGTGCCACCAGCAGAGACCGGACAGGGGACACTGAAGCTTTCTTT. It codes for CATSRDRTGDTEAFF.

This clonotype was recorded at least ten times. The rearrangement links TRBV28 to TRBJ2-7; 7 positions match TRBD2. This CDR3 is 15 amino acids long. The ends lost 5 bases at V and 4 bases at J; junction bases unmatched: 11. Germline CDR1 is MDHEN and CDR2 is SYDVKM. CDR3 region: CASSRGVSGSYEQYF. Written as DNA, the CDR3 is TGTGCCAGCAGTCGTGGGGTTAGCGGGTCGTACGAGCAGTACTTC.

As for this clonotype: A read error is possible here, since a much larger clone lies one base away. The chain combines TRBV2 with TRBJ2-7; the D is unclear. Germline V gives CDR1 SNHLY, CDR2 FYNNEI. The CDR3 is 14 amino acids. V shed 3 bases and J shed 5 bases, with 14 bases lying between them. CDR3 in DNA: TGTGCCAGCAGTGACTCCGACGGGTCCCACGAGCAGTACTTC. It translates to CASSDSDGSHEQYF.

This clonotype appeared many times. The chain links TRBV4-3 to TRBJ1-3; D is unresolved. The CDR3 length is 16 residues. Trimming left V 0 bases short and J 4 bases short, with 13 bases between. The V gene's germline CDR1 is LGHNA and CDR2 YSLEER. The CDR3 DNA sequence: TGCGCCAGCAGCCAAGATATCAGCTACTTGGGAAACACCATATATTTT. As protein: CASSQDISYLGNTIYF.

This clonotype is labeled medium-sized (0.01 to 0.1%). V is TRBV6-5 and J is TRBJ2-7; D possibly corresponds to TRBD2 (6 bases). Trimming removed 6 bases from V and 2 bases from J, with 17 bases in between. Germline lookup yields CDR1 MNHEY and CDR2 SVGAGI. The CDR3 contains 15 residues. In nucleotides, the CDR3 is TGTGCCAGCAGAAGGAGGGTGATTGAAGCCTACGAGCAGTACTTC. This gives the protein CASRRRVIEAYEQYF.

V usage is TRBV7-9 and J usage is TRBJ2-5, with a possible D match to TRBD1 (6 bases). The germline CDR1 and CDR2 sequences are SEHNR and FQNEAQ (reference sequence). V was trimmed by 7 bases and J by 2 bases, leaving 14 bases between them. The CDR3 has 14 residues. CDR3 in amino acids: CASTAWTEQETQYF. In DNA, the CDR3 is TGTGCCAGCACCGCTTGGACAGAACAAGAGACCCAGTACTTC. Full variable domain (outside the CDR3, taken from reference TRBV7-9 and TRBJ2-5): DTGVSQNPRHKITKRGQNVTFRCDPISEHNRLYWYRQTLGQGPEFLTYFQNEAQLEKSRLLSDRFSAERPKGSFSTLEIQRTEQGDSAMYLCASTAWTEQETQYFGPGTRLLVL.

The CDR3, as DNA: TGTGCCAGCAGCTTAGTTCCCAGGGCTAGCAATCAGCCCCAGCATTTT. Translating gives CASSLVPRASNQPQHF. The chain carries TRBV7-8 and TRBJ1-5; perhaps TRBD1 as D (5 bases). CDR1 and CDR2 from the germline V gene are SGHVS and FQNEAQ. This CDR3 comprises 16 residues. V was pared by 1 base and J by 0 bases, with 10 bases between.

This clonotype came up once. Given the absence of the conserved phenylalanine or tryptophan at the CDR3 end, a read error is likely. J is TRBJ2-5 and V is TRBV11-2; no clear D gene. V lost 5 bases to trimming and J lost 5 bases, with 6 bases between them. This CDR3 is 11 amino acids long. CDR1 SGHAT and CDR2 FQNNGV come from the germline V gene. CDR3 in amino acids: CASSLLETQYS. The CDR3 DNA sequence: TGTGCCAGCAGCCTTCTGGAGACCCAGTACTCC.

A few counts support this clonotype. A read error may explain this, as a much larger clone is one base away. The chain combines TRBV4-1 with TRBJ2-3; D is undetermined. The V gene's germline CDR1 is MGHRA and CDR2 YSYEKL. The CDR3 covers 14 residues. In nucleotides, the CDR3 is TGCGCCTGCAGCCCTCATGAGTGGTCAGATACGCAGTATTTT. Residues: CACSPHEWSDTQYF.

At least ten counts were recorded for this clonotype. The V call is TRBV3-1, the J call TRBJ2-2; D is possibly TRBD1 (5 bases). V was shortened by 4 bases and J by 5 bases, with 17 bases between the two germline ends. Germline V lookup: CDR1 LGHDT, CDR2 YNNKEL (reference sequence). The CDR3 loop spans 16 amino acids. The CDR3 sequence is CASSPSSGLRTGELFF. CDR3 DNA: TGTGCCAGCAGCCCCTCGTCAGGGTTAAGGACCGGGGAGCTGTTTTTT.

This clonotype has ten or more counts. The chain employs TRBV18 and TRBJ2-7, with TRBD1 matching 7 bases. With 6 bases clipped from V and 4 bases from J, the junction kept 6 bases outside the gene matches. Germline V lookup: CDR1 KGHSH, CDR2 LQKENI. The CDR3 totals 13 residues. The CDR3 loop reads CASSGTEHYEQYF. For the CDR3, the DNA is TGTGCCAGCTCGGGGACAGAGCATTACGAGCAGTACTTC. Filled out from reference TRBV18 and TRBJ2-7, the complete variable domain reads NAGVMQNPRHLVRRRGQEARLRCSPMKGHSHVYWYRQLPEEGLKFMVYLQKENIIDESGMPKERFSAEFPKEGPSILRIQQVVRGDSAAYFCASSGTEHYEQYFGPGTRLTVT.

The chain uses TRBV27 and TRBJ2-7; no clear D. CDR1 is MNHEY, CDR2 SMNVEV, per germline (reference sequence). V gave up 2 bases and J gave up 7 bases, with 9 bases separating them. This CDR3 comprises 12 residues. The CDR3 protein is CASSLDLREQYF. The CDR3, as DNA: TGTGCCAGCAGTTTAGATCTGAGGGAGCAGTACTTC.

This clonotype was seen repeatedly, ten times or more. The V gene is TRBV5-1, the J gene TRBJ2-3; 10 nucleotides align to TRBD2. Germline-derived CDR1 and CDR2 are SGHRS and YFSETQ. CDR3 size: 15 residues. Trimming cost V 1 base and J 4 bases; bases outside gene matches: 3. CDR3 in DNA: TGCGCCAGCAGCTTGTGGACTAGCGGCCCAGATACGCAGTATTTT. This gives the protein CASSLWTSGPDTQYF.